A single sample is the source of the 17 T cell receptor beta chains below, sequenced in a study of CD8 T cells in ankylosing spondylitis (TCRdb year 2017). The paper as a whole reports these results and caveats: Blood from ankylosing spondylitis patients appeared to be characterized by a TCR beta motif composed of several highly homologous amino acid variants.

Libraries were made using 5' RACE. Sequenced on an Illumina HiSeq 2500. TCRdb passed the public sequencing reads through fastp at Q25 and MiXCR, retaining productive beta sequences. Every CDR3 protein is listed once, alongside the most common genes and DNA of its rows. The sample data list fewer than 550,000 distinct CDR3 sequences, and 5.3% of these were observed just once. Approximately 4% of the sample is in the top ten clones. What these receptors recognize is not known. The sequencing sample was made of blood, either unsorted or a sorted T cell fraction (not recorded which). These receptors were collected from a male donor with ankylosing spondylitis.

This sequence joins TRBV20-1 and TRBJ1-6; a possible D gene is TRBD1 (5 bases). Germline CDR1 is DFQATT and CDR2 is SNEGSKA (reference sequence). There are 14 residues in the CDR3. Trimming pared 4 bases from V and 6 bases from J, leaving 13 bases between. CDR3 loop: CSAIPQGTNSPLHF. In nucleotides, the CDR3 is TGCAGTGCTATCCCGCAGGGAACTAATTCACCCCTCCACTTT.

This clonotype was observed many times. The chain recombines TRBV5-1 with TRBJ2-3, with TRBD2 matching over 8 bases. Looked up from germline, CDR1 is SGHRS and CDR2 is YFSETQ. The length of the CDR3 is 15 residues. With 4 bases clipped from V and 4 bases from J, the junction kept 8 bases outside the gene matches. Here the CDR3 reads CASSLSGGLPDTQYF. CDR3 DNA: TGCGCCAGCAGCCTGAGCGGGGGCCTTCCAGATACGCAGTATTTT.

This clonotype showed up many times. The chain recombines TRBV5-1 with TRBJ2-3; a weak D match, TRBD1 (6 bases). V was pared by 2 bases and J by 2 bases, with 12 bases between. CDR3 length: 15 residues. Germline CDR1 is SGHRS and CDR2 is YFSETQ. The CDR3 loop is CASSFNHRDTDTQYF. The CDR3 DNA sequence: TGCGCCAGCAGCTTCAATCACAGGGACACAGATACGCAGTATTTT.

This clonotype was found many times. The chain uses TRBV5-1 and TRBJ2-4, with TRBD1 matching over 9 bases. The CDR3 is 16 residues long. The germline V gene has CDR1 SGHRS and CDR2 YFSETQ. V dropped 0 bases and J dropped 1; count of bases not matched to a gene: 2. CDR3 amino acids: CASSLGTGVAKNIQYF. CDR3 sequence (DNA): TGCGCCAGCAGCTTGGGGACAGGGGTCGCCAAAAACATTCAGTACTTC.

This clonotype was observed a few times. The chain couples TRBV28 to TRBJ2-1; 8 bases line up with TRBD1. The V gene end was trimmed by 6 bases and the J gene end by 2 bases; junction bases not matched to a gene: 6. This CDR3 has 15 amino acids. Germline-derived CDR1 and CDR2 are MDHEN and SYDVKM. The CDR3 DNA sequence: TGTGCCAGCAGCTCGGGACAGGCCACCTACAATGAGCAGTTCTTC. Its protein is CASSSGQATYNEQFF.

This clonotype was counted at least ten times. V gene TRBV6-2 or TRBV6-3 combines with J gene TRBJ2-1, with D unclear. CDR3 size: 13 residues. V shed 0 bases and J shed 15 bases, with 15 bases lying between them. Germline V gives CDR1 MNHEY, CDR2 SVGEGT. The CDR3 loop reads CASSYSVTPLLFF. As DNA, the CDR3 is TGTGCCAGCAGTTACTCGGTGACTCCTCTGTTGTTCTTC.

This chain links TRBV29-1 with TRBJ2-3; no definite D call. V was clipped by 8 bases and J by 0 bases, with 12 bases between them. This CDR3 is 13 amino acids long. Germline CDR1 SQVTM, CDR2 ANQGSEA. CDR3 protein: CSLRESSTDTQYF. CDR3 bases: TGCAGCCTCAGAGAGTCTAGCACAGATACGCAGTATTTT.

This clonotype was detected many times. The genes are TRBV7-6 and TRBJ2-1; no clear D. Per the germline V gene, CDR1 is SGHVS and CDR2 is FNYEAQ. This CDR3 has 15 amino acids. Trimming pared 5 bases from V and 0 bases from J, leaving 11 bases between. In DNA, the CDR3 is TGTGCCAGCAGCGACAAGATAAGCTCCTACAATGAGCAGTTCTTC. Residues: CASSDKISSYNEQFF.

There are a few counts of this clonotype. The chain couples TRBV7-3 to TRBJ2-2; D is unresolved. CDR3 length: 14 residues. Germline-derived CDR1 and CDR2 are SGHTA and FQGTGA. Trimming pared 4 bases from V and 5 bases from J, leaving 11 bases between. This CDR3 reads CASSSDPETGELFF. The CDR3 region has the DNA TGTGCCAGCAGCTCGGACCCTGAAACCGGGGAGCTGTTTTTT.

This clonotype was seen a handful of times. The chain carries TRBV18 and TRBJ2-3; D perhaps matches TRBD1 (6 bases). CDR1 and CDR2 from the germline V gene are KGHSH and LQKENI. This CDR3 is 15 amino acids long. Between the trimmed V and J ends, which lost 2 bases and 2 bases, there was a span of 11 bases. CDR3 protein: CASSPEGVFTDTQYF. CDR3 DNA sequence: TGTGCCAGCTCACCAGAGGGGGTTTTCACAGATACGCAGTATTTT.

This clonotype was counted between two and nine times. The V and J genes are TRBV29-1 and TRBJ1-2; weak D call: TRBD1 (5 bases). V lost 6 bases and J 4 bases, leaving 12 bases between the germline ends. This CDR3 is built from 12 residues. Germline loops: CDR1 SQVTM, CDR2 ANQGSEA. The CDR3 is CSVGSDTYGYTF. The CDR3 coding sequence is TGCAGCGTAGGATCGGACACCTATGGCTACACCTTC.

This clonotype was found many times. The chain couples TRBV7-9 to TRBJ1-1; tentatively, D is TRBD1 (6 bases). The V and J ends lost 3 bases and 8 bases respectively, with 13 bases between them. CDR3 length: 13 residues. Germline V gene sequence: CDR1 SEHNR, CDR2 FQNEAQ (reference sequence). This chain's CDR3 is CASSFFPDREAFF. In nucleotides, the CDR3 is TGTGCCAGCAGCTTTTTCCCGGACAGAGAAGCTTTCTTT.

This chain links TRBV20-1 with TRBJ2-3; D possibly corresponds to TRBD2 (6 bases). The CDR3 contains 14 residues. Trimming took 6 bases from V and 0 from J, leaving 13 bases between them. CDR1 and CDR2 from the germline V gene are DFQATT and SNEGSKA (reference sequence). The CDR3 nucleotides read TGCAGTGCGGCAGCGGGCCTAAGCACAGATACGCAGTATTTT. It translates to CSAAAGLSTDTQYF.

This clonotype was counted at least ten times. CDR3 amino acids: CASSLDPGSGQPQHF. In DNA form, the CDR3 reads TGCGCCAGCAGCTTGGATCCGGGATCAGGGCAGCCCCAGCATTTT. The chain joins TRBV5-1 to TRBJ1-5; D may be TRBD1 (5 bases). Trimming left V 0 bases short and J 7 bases short, with 14 bases between. Germline lookup yields CDR1 SGHRS and CDR2 YFSETQ. The CDR3 sequence is 15 residues long.

The sample holds many counts of this clonotype. The chain has TRBV7-8 and TRBJ1-2; no clear D. Germline V gene lookup returns CDR1 SGHVS and CDR2 FQNEAQ. The V end was cut by 5 bases, the J end by 4 bases, with 14 bases between. This CDR3 has 14 residues. The CDR3 region has the DNA TGTGCCAGCAGCCCCAATTCCGGTGGCTATGGCTACACCTTC. It encodes CASSPNSGGYGYTF.

This clonotype was seen repeatedly, ten times or more. This sequence joins TRBV5-4 and TRBJ2-1; 9 bases line up with TRBD2. The CDR3 is 15 amino acids. Germline V gene lookup returns CDR1 SGHNT and CDR2 YYREEE (reference sequence). J was trimmed by 5 bases and V by 0 bases; bases with no gene match: 3. CDR3 sequence (DNA): TGTGCCAGCAGCTTGGTGGCGGGAGGGAACAATGAGCAGTTCTTC. It yields the protein CASSLVAGGNNEQFF.

At least ten counts were recorded for this clonotype. The J gene is TRBJ1-1, the V gene TRBV12-3 or TRBV12-4; TRBD1 aligns across 10 bases. This CDR3 is 14 amino acids long. Trimming at V came to 5 bases and at J to 4 bases, leaving 4 bases not matched to a gene. This CDR3 reads CASSNRDRGTEAFF. Written as DNA, the CDR3 is TGTGCCAGCAGTAACCGGGACAGGGGCACTGAAGCTTTCTTT.